Described below is a single T cell receptor beta chain sequence and its context. Its target is not known. The entry originates in a study of Ad26.COV2.S vaccination and SARS-CoV-2 variants. Sequencing was performed with immunoSEQ multiplex PCR; in TCRdb, only in-frame clones are kept and a portion is missing. The sample has 350,000 to 500,000 clones; 80% to 95% are singletons. Study-wide points: Breadth measured for non-spike TCRs was similar across vaccine and placebo recipients.

After removal of 6 bases from V and 6 bases from J, the junction contained 11 bases not matched to a gene. The germline V gene encodes CDR1 MDHEN and CDR2 SYDVKM. CDR3 length equals 14 residues. Treatment defined: roughly 18 received Ad26.COV2.S at low or high dose, single or two shots; 5 received placebo; per-sample allocation not given. After the first vaccine or placebo injection, samples were drawn on day 63. The V call is TRBV28, the J call TRBJ2-7; 7 nucleotides agree with TRBD2. Here the sequenced sample was peripheral blood, taken in a trial of Ad26.COV2.S vaccine versus placebo. The TCR was taken from a person aged 18-65 years who received the Ad26.COV2.S COVID-19 vaccine or a placebo. DNA for the CDR3: TGTGCCAGCAGCCCGGCCAGGGAGGGCCCCGAGCAGTACTTC. Translation: CASSPAREGPEQYF.